The present TCR beta chain was sequenced within a study of T cells in Graves' hyperthyroidism and ophthalmopathy. Study information: Any treatment followed the collection of peripheral blood at initial diagnosis. Study-wide points: Within blood appeared most thyroid clonotypes that had expanded above 0.001. Ophthalmopathy prediction by the model preceded onset by a median about 6.3 months.

This clonotype was picked up many times. What it binds is unknown. Trimming cost V 2 bases and J 8 bases; bases outside gene matches: 6. Germline loops: CDR1 SGHKS, CDR2 YYEKEE (reference sequence). The CDR3 consists of 13 residues. Amplification targeted TCR beta CDR3 regions from RNA transcripts. The TCR CDR3 first-round RT-PCR relied on the HTBI primer set. TCRdb redid the calling of the multiplex PCR reads with MiXCR, one entry per CDR3 protein. The sample contains 550,000 to 850,000 distinct CDR3 sequences, 18% of which appear only once. Source material for PBMCs was less than 12 ml fresh peripheral blood.

Sequencing was performed on blood. The V and J genes are TRBV5-5 and TRBJ1-2; TRBD1 aligns across 7 bases. This clonotype originated in a woman aged 45-59 years with Graves' hyperthyroidism that later progressed to Graves' ophthalmopathy. The CDR3 here is CASSLPQGRGYTF. In DNA form, the CDR3 reads TGTGCCAGCAGCTTACCACAGGGGCGCGGCTACACCTTC. The whole variable domain, remainder taken from reference TRBV5-5 and TRBJ1-2, is DAGVTQSPTHLIKTRGQQVTLRCSPISGHKSVSWYQQVLGQGPQFIFQYYEKEERGRGNFPDRFSARQFPNYSSELNVNALLLGDSALYLCASSLPQGRGYTFGSGTRLTVV.